This entry describes one TCR beta chain. Antigen: not known. This entry belongs to a study of persistence of HIV-infected CD4 T cells. Germline CDR1 is ENHRY and CDR2 is SYGVKD. The V end was cut by 2 bases, the J end by 1 base, with 14 bases between. The CDR3 has 16 amino acids. Sequencing used immunoSEQ version 4 in survey mode. Clones were read by immunoSEQ multiplex PCR, and TCRdb kept only the in-frame ones, dropping some. The sample holds 40,000 to 45,000 clones; about nine tenths are singletons and the top ten take approximately 2%. Cells were stimulated nonspecifically with anti-CD3/anti-CD28 magnetic beads. CD4+ T cells upregulating both CD40 ligand and CD69 were sorted as responding cells.

The rearrangement uses TRBV10-3 and TRBJ1-1, with D unclear. Sequenced material: CD4+ T cells sorted from PBMCs after roughly 19-hour stimulation, taken from a patient who received antiretroviral therapy. The TCR was taken from an adult man with HIV who was CMV-seropositive. This CDR3 is CAISEVPGKGNTEAFF. The DNA of the CDR3 is TGTGCCATCAGTGAGGTCCCCGGGAAGGGGAACACTGAAGCTTTCTTT.